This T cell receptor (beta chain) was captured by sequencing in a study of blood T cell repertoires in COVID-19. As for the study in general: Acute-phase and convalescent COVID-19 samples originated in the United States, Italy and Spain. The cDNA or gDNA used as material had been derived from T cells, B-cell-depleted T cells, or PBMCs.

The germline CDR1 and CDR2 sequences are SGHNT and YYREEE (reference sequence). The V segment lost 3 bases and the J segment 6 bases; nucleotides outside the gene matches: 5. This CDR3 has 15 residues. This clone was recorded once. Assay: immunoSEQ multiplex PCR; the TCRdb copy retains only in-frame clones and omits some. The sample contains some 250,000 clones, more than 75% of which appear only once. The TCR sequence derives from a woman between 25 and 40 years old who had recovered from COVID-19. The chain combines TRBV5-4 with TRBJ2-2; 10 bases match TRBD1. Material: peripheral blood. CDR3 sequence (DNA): TGTGCCAGCAGCTCGGGACAGGGGATCGCCGGGGAGCTGTTTTTT. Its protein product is CASSSGQGIAGELFF. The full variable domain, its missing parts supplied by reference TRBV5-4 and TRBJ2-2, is ETGVTQSPTHLIKTRGQQVTLRCSSQSGHNTVSWYQQALGQGPQFIFQYYREEENGRGNFPPRFSGLQFPNYSSELNVNALELDDSALYLCASSSGQGIAGELFFGEGSRLTVL.